The following is a T cell receptor (beta chain) sequence with its context. Sequenced by immunoSEQ multiplex PCR; TCRdb stores in-frame clones only, minus some. This repertoire shows some 640,000 clones, about 89% found once; its top ten account for around 1.5%. The treatment is: some 20 received Ad26.COV2.S at low or high dose, single or two shots; roughly 5 received placebo; per-sample allocation not given. Day 63 after the first injection of vaccine or placebo was the sampling time. The donor was a Boston adult aged 18-55 years. This record belongs to a study of Ad26.COV2.S vaccination and SARS-CoV-2 variants. Study summary: Intramuscular Ad26.COV2.S doses were given once or twice, 56 days apart.

Sequenced here: peripheral blood, sampled in a trial of Ad26.COV2.S vaccine versus placebo. The sequence came from a person between 18 and 59 years old who received the Ad26.COV2.S COVID-19 vaccine or a placebo.

The CDR3 is CATSRGGQVNQPQHF. CDR3 in DNA: TGTGCCACCAGCAGAGGTGGACAGGTTAATCAGCCCCAGCATTTT. This sequence joins TRBV15 and TRBJ1-5; 7 bases fit TRBD1. V shed 1 base, J shed 4 bases, and the junction held 4 bases outside the gene matches. The germline V gene has CDR1 LNHNV and CDR2 YYDKDF (reference sequence). The CDR3 length is 15 residues.